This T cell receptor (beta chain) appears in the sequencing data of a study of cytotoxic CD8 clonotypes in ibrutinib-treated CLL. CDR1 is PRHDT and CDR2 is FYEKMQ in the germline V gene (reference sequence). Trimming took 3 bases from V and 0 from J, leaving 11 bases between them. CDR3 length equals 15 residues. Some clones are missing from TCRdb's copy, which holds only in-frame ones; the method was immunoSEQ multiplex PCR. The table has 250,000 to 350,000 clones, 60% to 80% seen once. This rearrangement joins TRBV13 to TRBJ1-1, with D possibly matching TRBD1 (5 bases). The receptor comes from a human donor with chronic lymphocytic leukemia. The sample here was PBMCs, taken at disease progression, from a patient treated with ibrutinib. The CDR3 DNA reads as TGTGCCAGCAGCTTCGGGACCCACATGAACACTGAAGCTTTCTTT. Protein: CASSFGTHMNTEAFF.